This T cell receptor beta chain was sequenced for a study of beta chain features in type 1 diabetes. Study-wide results and caveats: There was a moderate but significant shortening of TCRB CDR3s in all four CD4+ subsets of Type 1 diabetes patients. The question of HLA type influencing TCRB rearrangement was one that remained unresolved here. VDJ junctions from patients with type 1 diabetes contained fewer insertions and more deletions.

Sequenced material consisted of expressed TCRB transcripts (all of the isolated RNA was reverse transcribed). The repertoire was sequenced with immunoSEQ multiplex PCR; TCRdb's copy has only in-frame clones and lacks some. The sample carries around 600,000 clones, about an eighth recorded once. This CDR3 contains 14 residues. CDR1 is SGHRS, CDR2 YFSETQ, per germline. V shed 6 bases and J 9 bases; nucleotides not matched to a gene: 10. Over 95% purity was reached by all sorted populations. This clone was observed a handful of times. The target antigen is unknown. The clonotype was recovered from a young man with type 1 diabetes. Sequencing was done on a sample of naive CD4+ T cells from blood. The chain joins TRBV5-1 to TRBJ2-1; 9 bases align to TRBD1. DNA of the CDR3: TGCGCCAGCATGGGGACAGGGAGTTCAATTGAGCAGTTCTTC. Its protein is CASMGTGSSIEQFF.